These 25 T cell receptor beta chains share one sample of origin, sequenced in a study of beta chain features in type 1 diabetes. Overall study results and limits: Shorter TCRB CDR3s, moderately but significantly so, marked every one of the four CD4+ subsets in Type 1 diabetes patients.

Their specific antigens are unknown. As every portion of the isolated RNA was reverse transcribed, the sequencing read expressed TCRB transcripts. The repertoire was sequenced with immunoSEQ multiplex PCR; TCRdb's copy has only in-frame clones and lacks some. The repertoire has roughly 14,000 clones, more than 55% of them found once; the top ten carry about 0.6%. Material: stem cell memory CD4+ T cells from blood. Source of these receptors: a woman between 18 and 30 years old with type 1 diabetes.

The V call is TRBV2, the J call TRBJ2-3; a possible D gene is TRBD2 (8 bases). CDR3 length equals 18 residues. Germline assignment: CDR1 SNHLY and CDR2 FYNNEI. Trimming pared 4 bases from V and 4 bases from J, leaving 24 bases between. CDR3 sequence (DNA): TGTGCCAGCAGTGGCCAGGGGGGTTCGGGACTAGATTCAGATACGCAGTATTTT. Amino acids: CASSGQGGSGLDSDTQYF.

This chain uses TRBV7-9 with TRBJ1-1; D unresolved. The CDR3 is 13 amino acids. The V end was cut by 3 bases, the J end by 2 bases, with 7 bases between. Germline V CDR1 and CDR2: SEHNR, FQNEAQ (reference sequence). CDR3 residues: CASSLEGNTEAFF. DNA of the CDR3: TGTGCCAGCAGCTTGGAGGGAAACACTGAAGCTTTCTTT. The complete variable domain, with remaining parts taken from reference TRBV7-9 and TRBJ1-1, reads DTGVSQNPRHKITKRGQNVTFRCDPISEHNRLYWYRQTLGQGPEFLTYFQNEAQLEKSRLLSDRFSAERPKGSFSTLEIQRTEQGDSAMYLCASSLEGNTEAFFGQGTRLTVV.

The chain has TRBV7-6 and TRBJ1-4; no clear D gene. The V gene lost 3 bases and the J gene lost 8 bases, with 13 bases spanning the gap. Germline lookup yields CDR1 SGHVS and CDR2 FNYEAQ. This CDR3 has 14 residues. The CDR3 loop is CASSLRSRGEKLFF. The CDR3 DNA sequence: TGTGCCAGCAGCTTGCGGTCAAGAGGGGAAAAACTGTTTTTT.

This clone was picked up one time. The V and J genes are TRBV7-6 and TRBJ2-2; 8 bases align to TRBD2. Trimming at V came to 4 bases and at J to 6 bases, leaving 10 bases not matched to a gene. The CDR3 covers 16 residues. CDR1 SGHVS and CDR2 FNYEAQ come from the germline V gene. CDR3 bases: TGTGCCAGCAGCTCCGCAGTAGCGGGGTCCTCCGGGGAGCTGTTTTTT. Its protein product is CASSSAVAGSSGELFF.

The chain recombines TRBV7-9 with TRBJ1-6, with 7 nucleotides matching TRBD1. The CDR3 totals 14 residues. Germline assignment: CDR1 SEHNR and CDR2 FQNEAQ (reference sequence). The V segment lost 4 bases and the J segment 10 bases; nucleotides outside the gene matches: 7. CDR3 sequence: CASSSYRGPSPLHF. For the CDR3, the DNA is TGTGCCAGCAGCTCCTACAGGGGACCCTCACCCCTCCACTTT.

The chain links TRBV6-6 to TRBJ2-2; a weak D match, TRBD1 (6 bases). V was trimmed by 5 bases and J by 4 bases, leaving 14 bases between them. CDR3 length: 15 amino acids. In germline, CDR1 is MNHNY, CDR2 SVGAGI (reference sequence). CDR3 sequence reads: CASSTISRGTGELFF. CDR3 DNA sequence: TGTGCCAGCAGTACAATTAGCAGGGGCACCGGGGAGCTGTTTTTT.

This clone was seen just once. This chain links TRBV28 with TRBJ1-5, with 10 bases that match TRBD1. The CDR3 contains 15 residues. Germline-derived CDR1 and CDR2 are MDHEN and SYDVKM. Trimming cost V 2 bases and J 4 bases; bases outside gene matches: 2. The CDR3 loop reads CASSLRQGANQPQHF. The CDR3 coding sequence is TGTGCCAGCAGTTTAAGACAGGGGGCGAATCAGCCCCAGCATTTT.

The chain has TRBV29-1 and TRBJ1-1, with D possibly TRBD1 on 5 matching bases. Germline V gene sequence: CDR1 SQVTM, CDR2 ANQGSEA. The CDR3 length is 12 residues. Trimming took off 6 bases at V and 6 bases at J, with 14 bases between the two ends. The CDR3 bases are TGCAGCGTCAGCGGGGGTGTTGCTGAAGCTTTCTTT. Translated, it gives CSVSGGVAEAFF.

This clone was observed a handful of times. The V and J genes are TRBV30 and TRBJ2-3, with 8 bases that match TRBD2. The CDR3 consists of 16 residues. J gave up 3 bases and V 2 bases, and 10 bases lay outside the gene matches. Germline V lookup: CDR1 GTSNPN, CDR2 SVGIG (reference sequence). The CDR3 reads CAWSLPGTSITDTQYF. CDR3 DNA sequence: TGTGCCTGGAGTCTGCCCGGGACTAGTATTACAGATACGCAGTATTTT.

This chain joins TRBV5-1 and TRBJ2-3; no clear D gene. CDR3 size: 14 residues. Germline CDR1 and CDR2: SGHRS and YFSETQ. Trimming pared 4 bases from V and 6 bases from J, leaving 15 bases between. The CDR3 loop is CASSPLGTEDTQYF. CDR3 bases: TGCGCCAGCAGCCCTCTCGGTACTGAGGATACGCAGTATTTT.

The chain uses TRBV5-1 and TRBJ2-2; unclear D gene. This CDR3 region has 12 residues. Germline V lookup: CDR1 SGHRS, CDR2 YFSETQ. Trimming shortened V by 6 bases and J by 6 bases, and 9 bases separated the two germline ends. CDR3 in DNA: TGCGCCAGCACCATAGAGTCCGGGGAGCTGTTTTTT. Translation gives CASTIESGELFF.

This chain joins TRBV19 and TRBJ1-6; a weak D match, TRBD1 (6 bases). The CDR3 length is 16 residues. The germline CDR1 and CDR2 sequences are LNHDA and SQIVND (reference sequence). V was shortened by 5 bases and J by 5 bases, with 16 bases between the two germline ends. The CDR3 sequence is CASSGTNTGNNSPLHF. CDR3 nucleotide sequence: TGTGCCAGTAGTGGGACCAACACAGGGAATAATTCACCCCTCCACTTT.

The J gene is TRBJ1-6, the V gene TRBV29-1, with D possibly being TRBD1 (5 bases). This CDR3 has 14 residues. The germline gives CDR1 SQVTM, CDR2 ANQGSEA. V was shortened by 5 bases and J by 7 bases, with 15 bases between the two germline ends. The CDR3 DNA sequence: TGCAGCGTTCGGGGGACCGACCCAAATTCACCCCTCCACTTT. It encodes CSVRGTDPNSPLHF. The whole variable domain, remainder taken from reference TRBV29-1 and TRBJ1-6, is SAVISQKPSRDICQRGTSLTIQCQVDSQVTMMFWYRQQPGQSLTLIATANQGSEATYESGFVIDKFPISRPNLTFSTLTVSNMSPEDSSIYLCSVRGTDPNSPLHFGNGTRLTVT.

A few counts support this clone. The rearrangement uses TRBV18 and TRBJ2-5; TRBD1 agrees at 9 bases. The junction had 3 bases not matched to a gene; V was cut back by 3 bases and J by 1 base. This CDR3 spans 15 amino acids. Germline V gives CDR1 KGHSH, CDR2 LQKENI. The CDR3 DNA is TGTGCCAGCTCACCGTGGACAGGGGTCCAAGAGACCCAGTACTTC. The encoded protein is CASSPWTGVQETQYF.

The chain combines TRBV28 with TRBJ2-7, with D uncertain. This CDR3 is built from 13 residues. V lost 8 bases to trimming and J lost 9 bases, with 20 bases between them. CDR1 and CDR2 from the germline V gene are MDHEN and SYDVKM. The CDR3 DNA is TGTGCCAGCGCGGCGTCCCCTTCGGTTGTGCAGTACTTC. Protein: CASAASPSVVQYF.

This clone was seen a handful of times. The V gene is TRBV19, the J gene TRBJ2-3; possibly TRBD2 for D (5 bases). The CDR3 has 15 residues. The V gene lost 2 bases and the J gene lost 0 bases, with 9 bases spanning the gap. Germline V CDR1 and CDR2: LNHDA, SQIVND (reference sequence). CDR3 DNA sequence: TGTGCCAGTAGTATACTCGGGATAAGCACAGATACGCAGTATTTT. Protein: CASSILGISTDTQYF.

CDR3 in amino acids: CASSLALVAEETQYF. The CDR3 nucleotides read TGTGCCAGCAGCTTGGCATTGGTTGCAGAAGAGACCCAGTACTTC. The chain links TRBV5-4 to TRBJ2-5; D remains ambiguous. With 0 bases removed from V and 3 bases from J, the gap between germline ends came to 12 bases. This CDR3 comprises 15 residues. CDR1 is SGHNT, CDR2 YYREEE, per germline (reference sequence).

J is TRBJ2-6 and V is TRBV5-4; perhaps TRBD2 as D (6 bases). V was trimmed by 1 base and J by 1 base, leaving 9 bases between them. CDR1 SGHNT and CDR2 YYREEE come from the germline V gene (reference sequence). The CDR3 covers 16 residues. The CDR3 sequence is CASSLLAGSGANVLTF. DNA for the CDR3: TGTGCCAGCAGCTTGTTGGCGGGATCTGGGGCCAACGTCCTGACTTTC. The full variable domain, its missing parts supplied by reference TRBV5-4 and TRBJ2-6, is ETGVTQSPTHLIKTRGQQVTLRCSSQSGHNTVSWYQQALGQGPQFIFQYYREEENGRGNFPPRFSGLQFPNYSSELNVNALELDDSALYLCASSLLAGSGANVLTFGAGSRLTVL.

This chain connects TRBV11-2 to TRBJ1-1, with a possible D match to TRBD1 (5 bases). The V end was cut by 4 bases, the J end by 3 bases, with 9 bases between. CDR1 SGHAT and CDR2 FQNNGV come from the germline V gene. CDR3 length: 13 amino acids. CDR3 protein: CASSSQGDTEAFF. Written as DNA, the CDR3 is TGTGCCAGCAGCTCTCAAGGGGACACTGAAGCTTTCTTT.

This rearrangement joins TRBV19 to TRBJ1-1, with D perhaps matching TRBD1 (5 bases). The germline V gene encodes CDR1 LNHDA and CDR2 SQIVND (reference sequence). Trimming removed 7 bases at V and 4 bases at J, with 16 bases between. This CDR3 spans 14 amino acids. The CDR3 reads CASMQPGMGTEAFF. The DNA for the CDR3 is TGTGCCAGTATGCAGCCAGGGATGGGCACTGAAGCTTTCTTT.

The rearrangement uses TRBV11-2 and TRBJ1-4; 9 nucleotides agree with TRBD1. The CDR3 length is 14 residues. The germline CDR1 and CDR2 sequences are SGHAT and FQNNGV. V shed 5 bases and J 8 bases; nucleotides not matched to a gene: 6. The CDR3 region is CASSQDRGSEKLFF. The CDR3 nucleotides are TGTGCCAGCAGCCAGGACAGGGGCAGCGAAAAACTGTTTTTT.

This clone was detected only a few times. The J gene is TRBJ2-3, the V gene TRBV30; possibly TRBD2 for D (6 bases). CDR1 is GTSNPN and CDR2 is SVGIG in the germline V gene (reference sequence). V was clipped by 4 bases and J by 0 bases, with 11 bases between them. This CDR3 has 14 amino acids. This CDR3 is CAWIPGLSTDTQYF. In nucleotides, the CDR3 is TGTGCCTGGATACCGGGACTTAGCACAGATACGCAGTATTTT.

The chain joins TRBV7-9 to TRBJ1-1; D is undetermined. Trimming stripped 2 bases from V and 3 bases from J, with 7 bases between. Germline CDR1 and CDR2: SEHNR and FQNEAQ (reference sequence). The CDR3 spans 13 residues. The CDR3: CASSLILYTEAFF. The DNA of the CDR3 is TGTGCCAGCAGCTTAATTTTATACACTGAAGCTTTCTTT.

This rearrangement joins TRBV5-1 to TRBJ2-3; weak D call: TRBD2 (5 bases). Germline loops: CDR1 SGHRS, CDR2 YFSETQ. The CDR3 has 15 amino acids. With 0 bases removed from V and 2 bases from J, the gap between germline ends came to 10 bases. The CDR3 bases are TGCGCCAGCAGCTTGGACGGGAATCCCACAGATACGCAGTATTTT. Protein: CASSLDGNPTDTQYF.

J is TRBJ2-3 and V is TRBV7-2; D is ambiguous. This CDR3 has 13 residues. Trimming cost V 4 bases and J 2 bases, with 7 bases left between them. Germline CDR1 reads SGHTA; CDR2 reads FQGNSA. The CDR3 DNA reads TGTGCCAGCAGCTGGGCTTACACAGATACGCAGTATTTT. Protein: CASSWAYTDTQYF. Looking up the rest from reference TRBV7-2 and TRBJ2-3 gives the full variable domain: GAGVSQSPSNKVTEKGKDVELRCDPISGHTALYWYRQSLGQGLEFLIYFQGNSAPDKSGLPSDRFSAERTGGSVSTLTIQRTQQEDSAVYLCASSWAYTDTQYFGPGTRLTVL.